Listed below are T cell receptor beta chains from one sample, sequenced in a study of T cell repertoires in cytomegalovirus infection. MiXCR, applied by TCRdb to the reads, yields one record per CDR3 protein. The sample holds 150,000 to 200,000 distinct CDR3 sequences, about 21% seen once. Sequenced: PBMCs. The receptors originated from a human donor in good health (CMV status not recorded). Some clones in this sample may be carry-over from other donors' samples. Each CDR3 is given with its conserved first and last residue. Each record gives: D gene, clone size, V gene, CDR3 length, J gene, CDR3 DNA, CDR3 protein. A D gene is named only where the DNA matches it firmly. Expanded clones get a size class; other rows say once, few or many, or leave the size out.

NA	NA	TRBV29-1	12	TRBJ2-1	TGCAGCGTCGGGGGACTTTACAATGAGCAGTTCTTC	CSVGGLYNEQFF
NA	NA	TRBV7-6	13	TRBJ2-7	TGTGCCAGCAGCCACAGCGAGTCCTACGAGCAGTACTTC	CASSHSESYEQYF
NA	few	TRBV6-5	14	TRBJ1-5	TGTGCCAGCGGGGTCGGGACCGGGGATCAGCCCCAGCATTTT	CASGVGTGDQPQHF
NA	many	TRBV6-2/TRBV6-3	13	TRBJ1-3	TGTGCCACCTCGCGGGGAATTGGAAACACCATATATTTT	CATSRGIGNTIYF
TRBD1	NA	TRBV7-8	14	TRBJ2-7	TGTGCCAGCAGCTTAGTGGGACAGCACTACGAGCAGTACTTC	CASSLVGQHYEQYF
NA	NA	TRBV10-3	14	TRBJ1-4	TGTGCCATCAGTGAAGGGTCAACTAATGAAAAACTGTTTTTT	CAISEGSTNEKLFF
NA	NA	TRBV7-8	13	TRBJ1-3	TGTGCCAGCAGCACGCAGGGATCTAGCACCATATATTTT	CASSTQGSSTIYF
TRBD1	NA	TRBV10-3	15	TRBJ1-4	TGTGCCATCAGTGACCGGGACAGGGGAAGTGAAAAACTGTTTTTT	CAISDRDRGSEKLFF
TRBD2	few	TRBV29-1	14	TRBJ2-3	TGCAGCGTTTCTAGCGGGAGGGCCCCAGATACGCAGTATTTT	CSVSSGRAPDTQYF
NA	few	TRBV7-9	15	TRBJ1-2	TGTGCCAGCAGCATAGAGCTACCCACGGGAAAAGGCTACACCTTC	CASSIELPTGKGYTF
TRBD1	many	TRBV7-9	15	TRBJ2-2	TGTGCCAGCAGCTGGCGGACAGGGGCGCCCGGGGAGCTGTTTTTT	CASSWRTGAPGELFF
NA	few	TRBV12-3/TRBV12-4	13	TRBJ2-7	TGTGCCAGCAGTAGTTTTGAGCCGGGCGAGCAGTACTTC	CASSSFEPGEQYF
NA	NA	TRBV7-2	17	TRBJ1-5	TGTGCCAGCAGCTTAGCAGTTCTGCCTCAGCTCAATCAGCCCCAGCATTTT	CASSLAVLPQLNQPQHF
NA	NA	TRBV12-3/TRBV12-4	15	TRBJ2-1	TGTGCCAGCAGTTTAGACCTGCTACCCCACAATGAGCAGTTCTTC	CASSLDLLPHNEQFF
NA	few	TRBV12-5	15	TRBJ1-2	TGTGCTAGTGGTTTCTATAAGGGGGAAAGCTATGGCTACACCTTC	CASGFYKGESYGYTF
TRBD1	few	TRBV10-2	13	TRBJ1-2	TGCGCCAGCAGTGAGGACAGGGACTATGGCTACACCTTC	CASSEDRDYGYTF
NA	few	TRBV10-3	14	TRBJ2-5	TGTGCCATCAGTGCCGGCAGGGACCAAGAGACCCAGTACTTC	CAISAGRDQETQYF
NA	NA	TRBV28	15	TRBJ1-1	TGTGCCAGCAGAGAATCACAAGGAGGGAGCACTGAAGCTTTCTTT	CASRESQGGSTEAFF
NA	NA	TRBV6-6	14	TRBJ2-1	TGTGCCAGCGGCTCCAGGGCCTCTGGGGATGAGCAGTTCTTC	CASGSRASGDEQFF
TRBD1	NA	TRBV6-6	13	TRBJ1-5	TGTGCCAGCAGTGACAGGGATAATCAGCCCCAGCATTTT	CASSDRDNQPQHF
TRBD1	NA	TRBV6-2/TRBV6-3	15	TRBJ2-7	TGTGCCAGCAGTTACCGCGGACAGGGCATTGGCGAGCAGTACTTC	CASSYRGQGIGEQYF
NA	many	TRBV28	15	TRBJ1-5	TGTGCCAGCAGCTCGGACACTATCGGGCATCAGCCCCAGCATTTT	CASSSDTIGHQPQHF
NA	few	TRBV4-1	14	TRBJ2-5	TGCGCCAGCAGCCAAGATCAGGCAGTGGAGACCCAGTACTTC	CASSQDQAVETQYF
NA	few	TRBV12-3/TRBV12-4	15	TRBJ2-1	TGTGCCAGCAGTCCCCGGGACTTCTCCTACAATGAGCAGTTCTTC	CASSPRDFSYNEQFF
TRBD2	NA	TRBV12-3/TRBV12-4	15	TRBJ2-3	TGTGCCAGCAGTCAGCTAGCGGGGAACACAGATACGCAGTATTTT	CASSQLAGNTDTQYF
NA	many	TRBV7-9	15	TRBJ2-1	TGTGCCAGCAGCTTAGACGGGATCCCCCGGAATGAGCAGTTCTTC	CASSLDGIPRNEQFF
NA	NA	TRBV28	13	TRBJ1-4	TGTGCCACCGAACAGGGAGGGAATGAAAAACTGTTTTTT	CATEQGGNEKLFF
TRBD1	few	TRBV7-2	19	TRBJ2-7	TGTGCCAGCAGCTTCCGCATTGGGACAGGGGATTCTCGGGCCTACGAGCAGTACTTC	CASSFRIGTGDSRAYEQYF
NA	NA	TRBV29-1	13	TRBJ2-4	TGCAGCGTTGCCGGGGGTACCAAAAACATTCAGTACTTC	CSVAGGTKNIQYF